The next 15 T cell receptor beta chains were all read from a single sample in a study of cytomegalovirus exposure and HLA in healthy donors. Primers included in the PCR were 60 Vbeta and 13 Jbeta primers. Data came from immunoSEQ multiplex PCR; TCRdb stores just in-frame clones and leaves some out. The sample holds 110,000 or so clones; roughly 80% are singletons and the top ten take 5% to 5.5%. Material for sequencing was PBMCs. The receptors come from a woman aged 25-40 years in good health and CMV-seropositive.

This rearrangement joins TRBV6-5 to TRBJ2-7, with D hard to call. V lost 2 bases and J 1 base, leaving 12 bases between the germline ends. Germline V lookup: CDR1 MNHEY, CDR2 SVGAGI. CDR3 length: 15 amino acids. CDR3 loop: CASSYTPELSYEQYF. The DNA for the CDR3 is TGTGCCAGCAGTTACACCCCGGAACTATCCTACGAGCAGTACTTC.

The J gene is TRBJ2-7, the V gene TRBV30; 8 nucleotides line up with TRBD2. Germline loops: CDR1 GTSNPN, CDR2 SVGIG (reference sequence). V lost 4 bases to trimming and J lost 0 bases; unmatched junction nucleotides: 8. The CDR3 sequence is 15 residues long. Written as DNA, the CDR3 is TGTGCCTGGAACGGAAAGAGCGGGAGCTCCTACGAGCAGTACTTC. Translating gives CAWNGKSGSSYEQYF.

The rearrangement links TRBV9 to TRBJ2-1; D unresolved. CDR3 length: 15 residues. CDR1 and CDR2 from the germline V gene are SGDLS and YYNGEE. Between the trimmed V and J ends, which lost 1 base and 2 bases, there was a span of 10 bases. The CDR3 sequence: CASSVTAPPYNEQFF. The CDR3 DNA follows: TGTGCCAGCAGCGTAACAGCCCCCCCCTACAATGAGCAGTTCTTC.

V gene TRBV29-1 combines with J gene TRBJ2-3; D is possibly TRBD1 (5 bases). Trimming removed 7 bases at V and 4 bases at J, with 12 bases between. The CDR3 totals 12 residues. Germline-derived CDR1 and CDR2 are SQVTM and ANQGSEA. In DNA, the CDR3 is TGCAGCGCCGAAGGGGTCCCAGATACGCAGTATTTT. Its protein is CSAEGVPDTQYF.

The chain is built from TRBV19 and TRBJ1-2; D not resolved. Germline-derived CDR1 and CDR2 are LNHDA and SQIVND (reference sequence). V was clipped by 1 base and J by 5 bases, with 11 bases between them. The CDR3 length is 14 residues. The CDR3 sequence: CASSIVLNSYGYTF. CDR3 nucleotide sequence: TGTGCCAGTAGTATAGTACTCAACAGTTATGGCTACACCTTC.

The chain is built from TRBV13 and TRBJ2-1, with TRBD2 matching 7 bases. The CDR3 is 12 residues long. V trimming: 7 bases; J trimming: 11 bases; junction bases outside the gene matches: 8. The germline gives CDR1 PRHDT, CDR2 FYEKMQ (reference sequence). CDR3 DNA sequence: TGTGCCAGCAAGGTAGGCGGGAGCCAGCAGTTCTTC. Its translation is CASKVGGSQQFF.

This chain uses TRBV6-1 with TRBJ2-7; TRBD1 matches at 7 bases. With 4 bases clipped from V and 0 bases from J, the junction kept 3 bases outside the gene matches. In germline, CDR1 is MNHNS, CDR2 SASEGT. CDR3 size: 14 residues. CDR3 bases: TGTGCCAGCAGTGGACAGGGCCGCTCCTACGAGCAGTACTTC. Translating gives CASSGQGRSYEQYF.

This clone appeared a single time. The CDR3 coding sequence is TGCAGCGTACCCGGGACTAGCGGGAGGGCCTACAATGAGCAGTTCTTC. Protein: CSVPGTSGRAYNEQFF. The chain uses TRBV29-1 and TRBJ2-1; the match to TRBD2 covers 16 bases. Per the germline V gene, CDR1 is SQVTM and CDR2 is ANQGSEA. This CDR3 contains 16 residues. Trimming at V came to 6 bases and at J to 2 bases, leaving 4 bases not matched to a gene.

The sample holds a few counts of this clone. The rearrangement uses TRBV18 and TRBJ1-5; weak D call: TRBD1 (5 bases). Looked up from germline, CDR1 is KGHSH and CDR2 is LQKENI. The CDR3 loop spans 14 amino acids. V shed 2 bases and J shed 5 bases, with 10 bases lying between them. The CDR3 nucleotides read TGTGCCAGCTCACCATGGGGGGAGGATCAGCCCCAGCATTTT. Residues: CASSPWGEDQPQHF.

V and J are TRBV7-2 and TRBJ2-5; D gene unclear. Per germline, CDR1 SGHTA and CDR2 FQGNSA. This CDR3 contains 13 residues. Deletions cut 3 bases from V and 5 bases from J, with 10 bases between. CDR3 sequence (DNA): TGTGCCAGCAGCTTGTACGGGTGGGAGACCCAGTACTTC. This codes for CASSLYGWETQYF.

This sequence joins TRBV5-6 and TRBJ2-1; D is possibly TRBD2 (5 bases). Germline CDR1 and CDR2: SGHDT and YYEEEE. The CDR3 runs to 15 residues. V dropped 0 bases and J dropped 4 bases, with 11 bases sitting between them. The CDR3 coding sequence is TGTGCCAGCAGCTTGGGGCTAGCAGCTTACAATGAGCAGTTCTTC. Translated: CASSLGLAAYNEQFF. The full variable domain, completed using reference TRBV5-6 and TRBJ2-1, is DAGVTQSPTHLIKTRGQQVTLRCSPKSGHDTVSWYQQALGQGPQFIFQYYEEEERQRGNFPDRFSGHQFPNYSSELNVNALLLGDSALYLCASSLGLAAYNEQFFGPGTRLTVL.

The chain uses TRBV10-1 and TRBJ2-3, with a possible D match to TRBD1 (6 bases). The germline CDR1 and CDR2 sequences are WNHNN and SYGVQD (reference sequence). V gave up 2 bases and J gave up 5 bases, with 20 bases separating them. The length of the CDR3 is 17 residues. CDR3 protein: CASSEIFAGQNLDTQYF. Written as DNA, the CDR3 is TGCGCCAGCAGTGAGATCTTCGCCGGACAGAACTTAGATACGCAGTATTTT.

On this clone itself: A read error may produce the germline difference seen at one junction end. J is TRBJ1-2 and V is TRBV14, with 7 bases fitting TRBD1. The CDR3 runs 15 residues. CDR1 is SGHDN, CDR2 FVKESK, per germline. In nucleotides, the CDR3 is TGTGCCAGCAGCCAGGGTCCGGGACAGCGCAAGGCTACGGCCTTC. The encoded protein is CASSQGPGQRKATAF.

The gene calls are TRBV7-9 and TRBJ1-5; D ambiguous. Germline V lookup: CDR1 SEHNR, CDR2 FQNEAQ (reference sequence). Trimming removed 8 bases from V and 0 bases from J, with 8 bases in between. The CDR3 is 13 amino acids. The CDR3, as DNA: TGTGCCAGCGGGAGGGATAGCAATCAGCCCCAGCATTTT. It translates to CASGRDSNQPQHF.

The chain uses TRBV6-5 and TRBJ1-2; D unresolved. In germline, CDR1 is MNHEY, CDR2 SVGAGI. This CDR3 spans 14 amino acids. Trimming removed 0 bases from V and 0 bases from J, with 5 bases in between. CDR3: CASSYSWPNYGYTF. CDR3 nucleotide sequence: TGTGCCAGCAGTTACTCGTGGCCTAACTATGGCTACACCTTC.